In this sample, the clone carrying this T cell receptor (beta chain) turned up many times. Its antigen is still unknown. V lost 2 bases and J lost 5; bases outside the gene matches: 7. The CDR3 length is 16 residues. Germline V gene lookup returns CDR1 SGHTA and CDR2 FQGNSA. The data derive from a study of T cells in Graves' hyperthyroidism and ophthalmopathy. Findings and limits, study-wide: Within blood appeared most thyroid clonotypes that had expanded above 0.001. Progression to ophthalmopathy was predicted a median of about 6.6 months early.

Lactation, pregnancy, other autoimmune disease or uncontrolled infection excluded patients. RNA transcripts served as the template for amplifying TCR beta CDR3 regions. TCR CDR3 regions were first amplified by RT-PCR with HTBI primers. Each CDR3 protein gets one entry after TCRdb re-called the multiplex PCR reads with MiXCR. The sample has around 400,000 distinct CDR3 sequences, around 15% seen once. The chain has TRBV7-2 and TRBJ2-7; 12 nucleotides line up with TRBD2. The sequenced sample was blood. This TCR came from a woman aged 60-75 years with Graves' ophthalmopathy. Here the CDR3 DNA reads TGTGCCAGCAGCTTACTGACTAGCGGGGGCTTGGACGAGCAGTACTTC. Its translation: CASSLLTSGGLDEQYF.